This T cell receptor (beta chain) emerged from a study of T cell responses to AZD1222 COVID-19 vaccine. Study-wide results and caveats: Targets within unmutated variant regions were reportedly found for nearly half of spike-specific TCRs. Across the whole spike, CD4 TCRs peaked at regions 160-218 and 743-854. Increases in Spike-specific TCR breadth and depth were seen after two AZD1222 doses.

The table came from immunoSEQ multiplex PCR; TCRdb's copy has only in-frame clones and leaves some out. Among 90,000 to 130,000 clones, around 90% were seen once, and the ten largest hold over 2%. Trimming removed 1 base at V and 7 bases at J, with 7 bases between. The germline gives CDR1 LGHNT, CDR2 FRNRAP. The CDR3 is 12 residues long. Concerning this clone: The target antigen is unknown.

The receptor was derived from an adult who received the AZD1222 COVID-19 vaccine. The input for sequencing was peripheral blood, taken 28 days after the second AZD1222 dose. The rearrangement uses TRBV12-5 and TRBJ1-1; D gene ambiguous. CDR3 protein: CASGLGTIEAFF. In DNA, the CDR3 is TGTGCTAGTGGTTTGGGAACCATTGAAGCTTTCTTT.